The 5 T cell receptor beta chains below all came from one sample that was sequenced in a study of T cells in Graves' hyperthyroidism and ophthalmopathy. TCR beta CDR3 regions were amplified from RNA. HTBI primers drove first-round RT-PCR of the TCR CDR3. TCRdb independently ran MiXCR on the multiplex PCR reads; one entry per CDR3 protein. Seen here are hundreds of thousands of distinct CDR3 sequences, about 14% observed once, and the top ten hold around 9.6%. Sample: blood. These receptors originate from a woman aged 18 to 35 with Graves' hyperthyroidism.

This clonotype has ten or more counts. CDR3 coding DNA: TGTGCCAGCGGGCCGACCGGGACTCAGCAGTTCTTC. Protein: CASGPTGTQQFF. The V call is TRBV7-9, the J call TRBJ2-1; D might be TRBD2 (6 bases). Trimming left V 8 bases short and J 11 bases short, with 16 bases between. The CDR3 is 12 residues long. Germline CDR1 reads SEHNR; CDR2 reads FQNEAQ (reference sequence).

V and J are TRBV4-3 and TRBJ2-3; D call uncertain. Per the germline V gene, CDR1 is LGHNA and CDR2 is YSLEER. The CDR3 contains 15 residues. V was pared by 4 bases and J by 0 bases, with 11 bases between. The CDR3 loop reads CASSPRAESTDTQYF. CDR3 coding DNA: TGCGCCAGCAGCCCTAGGGCAGAGAGCACAGATACGCAGTATTTT.

Ten or more counts support this clonotype. The gene calls are TRBV5-5 and TRBJ2-1, with 7 positions matching TRBD1. CDR3 length equals 16 residues. V lost 7 bases and J lost 4; bases outside the gene matches: 14. Germline loops: CDR1 SGHKS, CDR2 YYEKEE (reference sequence). CDR3 coding DNA: TGTGCCAGCGCGCCGCGCAGGGGGTTACTTTACAATGAGCAGTTCTTC. This encodes CASAPRRGLLYNEQFF.

This clonotype was seen repeatedly, ten times or more. The chain's CDR3 is CSATVSVRRNNEQFF. As DNA, the CDR3 is TGCAGTGCAACGGTATCGGTTCGTCGGAACAATGAGCAGTTCTTC. The chain carries TRBV20-1 and TRBJ2-1, with D unclear. The V end lost 6 bases, the J end lost 5 bases, and 20 bases lay between the germline ends. CDR1 DFQATT and CDR2 SNEGSKA come from the germline V gene (reference sequence). This CDR3 comprises 15 residues.

Many counts were recorded for this clonotype. V gene TRBV7-2 combines with J gene TRBJ2-7, with 12 bases matching TRBD2. The J segment lost 2 bases and the V segment lost 3 bases, leaving 11 bases of the junction unmatched. The germline gives CDR1 SGHTA, CDR2 FQGNSA. The CDR3 consists of 18 residues. CDR3 amino acids: CASSFFLAGGPLAYEQYF. DNA of the CDR3: TGTGCCAGCAGCTTCTTTCTAGCGGGAGGGCCTCTGGCCTACGAGCAGTACTTC.